Below, 26 T cell receptor beta chains from the same sample are listed, as sequenced in a study of T cell repertoires in cytomegalovirus infection. Each CDR3 protein is one row after TCRdb ran MiXCR on the reads. The sample includes approximately 50,000 distinct CDR3 sequences, roughly 20% of them seen just once. The antigens these receptors bind are not known. The input for sequencing was CD8+ T cells from cultured PBMCs, taken from culture after CMV antigen stimulation. Every receptor here comes from a human donor in good health (CMV status not recorded). Some clones in this sample may be carry-over from other donors' samples.

This rearrangement joins TRBV7-2 to TRBJ1-1; perhaps TRBD1 as D (5 bases). This CDR3 comprises 14 residues. With 5 bases removed from V and 1 base from J, the gap between germline ends came to 11 bases. Per the germline V gene, CDR1 is SGHTA and CDR2 is FQGNSA. This chain's CDR3 is CASSRQGTNTEAFF. The CDR3 DNA follows: TGTGCCAGCAGCCGCCAGGGAACGAACACTGAAGCTTTCTTT.

In this sample, this clonotype turned up a few times. This chain uses TRBV27 with TRBJ2-7; no clear D. Germline assignment: CDR1 MNHEY and CDR2 SMNVEV (reference sequence). The CDR3 extends over 13 amino acids. V shed 2 bases and J shed 2 bases, with 7 bases lying between them. Here the CDR3 reads CASSLGRAYEQYF. For the CDR3, the DNA is TGTGCCAGCAGTTTAGGCAGAGCCTACGAGCAGTACTTC.

This clonotype was observed many times. The J gene is TRBJ1-1, the V gene TRBV7-3; 8 bases agree with TRBD1. V gave up 4 bases and J gave up 1 base; unmatched junction bases: 2. Per the germline V gene, CDR1 is SGHTA and CDR2 is FQGTGA. The CDR3 totals 14 residues. This CDR3 is CASSSTGGNTEAFF. CDR3 in DNA: TGTGCCAGCAGCTCAACAGGGGGGAACACTGAAGCTTTCTTT. The full variable domain, rest sourced from reference TRBV7-3 and TRBJ1-1, is GAGVSQTPSNKVTEKGKYVELRCDPISGHTALYWYRQSLGQGPEFLIYFQGTGAADDSGLPNDRFFAVRPEGSVSTLKIQRTERGDSAVYLCASSSTGGNTEAFFGQGTRLTVV.

The gene calls are TRBV6-6 and TRBJ2-7, with D hard to call. The CDR3 sequence is 12 residues long. Germline V gene data show CDR1 as MNHNY and CDR2 as SVGAGI (reference sequence). The V gene lost 0 bases and the J gene lost 4 bases, with 4 bases spanning the gap. The DNA for the CDR3 is TGTGCCAGCAGTTACTCGCTGTACGAGCAGTACTTC. Its translation is CASSYSLYEQYF.

V gene TRBV12-3 or TRBV12-4 combines with J gene TRBJ1-2; TRBD1 aligns across 10 bases. V was pared by 7 bases and J by 3 bases, with 11 bases of the junction left unmatched. This CDR3 is built from 16 residues. CDR3: CASTMGQGSSDYGYTF. The CDR3 DNA reads as TGTGCCAGCACCATGGGACAGGGGTCGTCCGACTATGGCTACACCTTC.

The chain is built from TRBV7-2 and TRBJ1-1; possibly TRBD1 for D (6 bases). The CDR3 sequence is 14 residues long. The germline gives CDR1 SGHTA, CDR2 FQGNSA. V was trimmed by 1 base and J by 4 bases, leaving 10 bases between them. The CDR3: CASSLEGTPTEAFF. The CDR3 nucleotides are TGTGCCAGCAGCTTAGAAGGGACACCCACTGAAGCTTTCTTT.

This clonotype was detected many times. This chain uses TRBV28 with TRBJ2-3; 7 nucleotides align to TRBD1. After removal of 1 base from V and 13 bases from J, the junction contained 5 bases not matched to a gene. Germline lookup yields CDR1 MDHEN and CDR2 SYDVKM. The CDR3 is made up of 12 amino acids. CDR3 amino acids: CASSLSGTEKYF. CDR3 coding DNA: TGTGCCAGCAGTTTATCCGGGACAGAAAAGTATTTT. The full variable domain, completed using reference TRBV28 and TRBJ2-3, is DVKVTQSSRYLVKRTGEKVFLECVQDMDHENMFWYRQDPGLGLRLIYFSYDVKMKEKGDIPEGYSVSREKKERFSLILESASTNQTSMYLCASSLSGTEKYFGPGTRLTVL.

CDR3 protein: CASSIGQGPNQPQHF. CDR3 nucleotide sequence: TGTGCCAGCAGTATTGGACAGGGACCCAATCAGCCCCAGCATTTT. This chain joins TRBV5-6 and TRBJ1-5; 8 bases are a match to TRBD1. Per germline, CDR1 SGHDT and CDR2 YYEEEE. V trimming: 5 bases; J trimming: 3 bases; junction bases outside the gene matches: 7. This CDR3 is 15 amino acids long.

This clonotype was seen a handful of times. The V call is TRBV7-8, the J call TRBJ2-7, with D perhaps assigned TRBD1 or TRBD2 (5 bases each). From germline, CDR1 is SGHVS and CDR2 FQNEAQ. Trimming removed 1 base at V and 6 bases at J, with 19 bases between. The CDR3 runs to 16 residues. The CDR3 region has the DNA TGTGCCAGCAGCTTAGTAGGGACCGCCGCAAGGGGCGAGCAGTACTTC. Translated, it gives CASSLVGTAARGEQYF.

In its sample, this clonotype was seen a few times. The chain carries TRBV9 and TRBJ1-4, with 7 bases aligning to TRBD1. The V gene's germline CDR1 is SGDLS and CDR2 YYNGEE. The CDR3 runs to 16 residues. V lost 0 bases, J lost 7 bases, and 9 bases stayed unmatched. The CDR3 region is CASSVVGQGVPEKLFF. CDR3 in DNA: TGTGCCAGCAGCGTAGTGGGCCAGGGGGTCCCTGAAAAACTGTTTTTT.

In this sample, this clonotype turned up once. With a much larger clone just one base away, this may be a read error. This chain joins TRBV7-9 and TRBJ1-2; D gene uncertain. Per the germline V gene, CDR1 is SEHNR and CDR2 is FQNEAQ (reference sequence). The CDR3 is made up of 12 amino acids. The DNA for the CDR3 is TGTGCCAGCAGCACCGACCTTTATGGCGACACCTTC. It encodes CASSTDLYGDTF. Full variable domain (remainder filled in from reference TRBV7-9 and TRBJ1-2): DTGVSQNPRHKITKRGQNVTFRCDPISEHNRLYWYRQTLGQGPEFLTYFQNEAQLEKSRLLSDRFSAERPKGSFSTLEIQRTEQGDSAMYLCASSTDLYGDTFGSGTRLTVV.

V is TRBV4-2 and J is TRBJ1-5, with D unresolved. CDR1 and CDR2 (germline): LGHNA, YNFKEQ. The CDR3 runs 15 residues. V shed 1 base and J shed 5 bases, with 12 bases lying between them. For the CDR3, the DNA is TGTGCCAGCAGCCAAGTAGGCGGGAAGGATCAGCCCCAGCATTTT. Its protein product is CASSQVGGKDQPQHF.

This chain joins TRBV19 and TRBJ2-1; D could derive from TRBD1 or TRBD2 (5 bases each). The V gene's germline CDR1 is LNHDA and CDR2 SQIVND (reference sequence). V lost 2 bases to trimming and J lost 6 bases, with 14 bases between them. This CDR3 region has 15 residues. CDR3 nucleotide sequence: TGTGCCAGTAGTATATACTATCGGGACGGCAATGAGCAGTTCTTC. Translation gives CASSIYYRDGNEQFF.

Many counts were recorded for this clonotype. The rearrangement joins TRBV5-6 to TRBJ2-7; 8 nucleotides agree with TRBD1. The CDR3 extends over 12 amino acids. CDR1 and CDR2 (germline): SGHDT, YYEEEE. V lost 7 bases, J lost 7 bases, and 7 bases stayed unmatched. The CDR3 loop is CASHRTGKEQYF. In DNA, the CDR3 is TGTGCCAGCCATAGGACAGGGAAAGAGCAGTACTTC.

The chain has TRBV11-2 and TRBJ2-3; TRBD2 matches at 10 bases. CDR1 and CDR2 from the germline V gene are SGHAT and FQNNGV. The V segment lost 9 bases and the J segment 5 bases; nucleotides outside the gene matches: 5. The CDR3 is 13 amino acids. The DNA of the CDR3 is TGTGCCAGTGGGACTAGCGCCGTAGATACGCAGTATTTT. Translating gives CASGTSAVDTQYF.

CDR3 in amino acids: CASSSAGAYNEQFF. The CDR3 DNA reads TGTGCCAGCAGCTCCGCGGGCGCCTACAATGAGCAGTTCTTC. V is TRBV7-6 and J is TRBJ2-1, with D possibly TRBD2 on 5 matching bases. The CDR3 covers 14 residues. Germline CDR1 and CDR2: SGHVS and FNYEAQ. V lost 4 bases and J 2 bases, leaving 9 bases between the germline ends.

This clonotype was seen more than once but under ten times. This chain links TRBV7-2 with TRBJ2-5; the D gene is possibly TRBD1 (6 bases). Trimming pared 8 bases from V and 0 bases from J, leaving 16 bases between. From germline, CDR1 is SGHTA and CDR2 FQGNSA. The CDR3 has 15 amino acids. Here the CDR3 reads CASQGTKVYQETQYF. As DNA, the CDR3 is TGTGCCAGCCAAGGGACAAAGGTGTACCAAGAGACCCAGTACTTC.

This clonotype was seen more than once but under ten times. The chain couples TRBV7-2 to TRBJ2-5; 7 bases are shared with TRBD2. The CDR3 sequence is 16 residues long. Trimming took 3 bases from V and 3 from J; bases not matched to a gene: 10. The V gene's germline CDR1 is SGHTA and CDR2 FQGNSA. This chain's CDR3 is CASSFLLARVEETQYF. CDR3 coding DNA: TGTGCCAGCAGCTTCCTACTAGCGAGGGTGGAAGAGACCCAGTACTTC.

The chain recombines TRBV7-8 with TRBJ2-2, with 8 bases that match TRBD1. From germline, CDR1 is SGHVS and CDR2 FQNEAQ. The CDR3 is 16 residues long. With V trimmed by 4 bases and J by 3 bases, 7 bases remained unmatched. CDR3 loop: CASSYPGTGDTGELFF. The CDR3 nucleotides read TGTGCCAGCAGCTATCCCGGGACAGGTGACACCGGGGAGCTGTTTTTT.

CDR3 residues: CASTDGGRQGEQYF. The CDR3 coding sequence is TGTGCCAGCACCGACGGGGGGAGGCAGGGAGAGCAGTACTTC. This chain uses TRBV7-9 with TRBJ2-7; 7 nucleotides line up with TRBD2. The V segment lost 7 bases and the J segment 7 bases; nucleotides outside the gene matches: 13. Germline V lookup: CDR1 SEHNR, CDR2 FQNEAQ (reference sequence). The CDR3 has 14 residues.

This clonotype turned up a few times. The chain uses TRBV7-9 and TRBJ2-1, with 8 bases that match TRBD1. V lost 5 bases and J lost 7; bases outside the gene matches: 10. Germline assignment: CDR1 SEHNR and CDR2 FQNEAQ (reference sequence). The CDR3 loop spans 15 amino acids. The CDR3 DNA reads TGTGCCAGCAGCCCCGGGACAGGCCGCGGGAATGAGCAGTTCTTC. Translated: CASSPGTGRGNEQFF.

The chain uses TRBV12-3 or TRBV12-4 and TRBJ1-1, with D maybe TRBD1 (5 bases). This CDR3 spans 13 amino acids. V lost 7 bases to trimming and J lost 5 bases, with 14 bases between them. Written as DNA, the CDR3 is TGTGCCAGCACCCAATCGGGGGGGACTGAAGCTTTCTTT. Protein sequence: CASTQSGGTEAFF.

The V gene is TRBV6-6, the J gene TRBJ2-7; D not resolved. Germline assignment: CDR1 MNHNY and CDR2 SVGAGI (reference sequence). V was trimmed by 6 bases and J by 0 bases, leaving 15 bases between them. CDR3 size: 15 residues. CDR3 sequence reads: CASRGKTVTSYEQYF. CDR3 sequence (DNA): TGTGCCAGCAGGGGGAAAACAGTCACCTCCTACGAGCAGTACTTC.

CDR3 sequence reads: CASSMSRGAYEQYF. As DNA, the CDR3 is TGTGCCAGTAGTATGTCGCGGGGAGCCTACGAGCAGTACTTC. The rearrangement uses TRBV19 and TRBJ2-7, with D perhaps matching TRBD2 (6 bases). Germline V gene lookup returns CDR1 LNHDA and CDR2 SQIVND (reference sequence). Trimming stripped 3 bases from V and 2 bases from J, with 11 bases between. The CDR3 length is 14 residues.

The chain recombines TRBV12-3 or TRBV12-4 with TRBJ2-2; 12 bases align to TRBD1. The ends lost 5 bases at V and 4 bases at J; junction bases unmatched: 11. CDR3 size: 18 residues. CDR3 sequence reads: CASSPGTGGVRGTGELFF. CDR3 DNA sequence: TGTGCCAGCAGTCCGGGGACAGGGGGCGTGCGAGGCACCGGGGAGCTGTTTTTT.

The chain couples TRBV15 to TRBJ2-2, with a possible D match to TRBD2 (7 bases). Germline V CDR1 and CDR2: LNHNV, YYDKDF (reference sequence). The CDR3 totals 17 residues. With 3 bases removed from V and 0 bases from J, the gap between germline ends came to 14 bases. Written as DNA, the CDR3 is TGTGCCACCAGCAGGAGGGGGGGAGGGTCGAACACCGGGGAGCTGTTTTTT. Protein sequence: CATSRRGGGSNTGELFF.